A single T cell receptor beta chain is shown here with its context. The CDR3 totals 12 residues. Trimming cost V 4 bases and J 7 bases, with 10 bases left between them. Looked up from germline, CDR1 is LGHDT and CDR2 is YNNKEL (reference sequence). This record belongs to a study of control samples from healthy donors and cancer patients. Generated by immunoSEQ multiplex PCR, the TCRdb table keeps only in-frame clones and is missing some. Of approximately 28,000 clones listed, around 91% are singletons. This sequence originates from a man aged 50 to 59 with lung cancer. The specimen sequenced was PBMCs. This chain links TRBV3-1 (or the pseudogene TRBV3-2) with TRBJ1-2; TRBD1 is a possible D gene (5 bases). The CDR3 is CASSPRVGGYTF. The CDR3 nucleotides read TGTGCCAGCAGCCCCAGGGTTGGTGGCTACACCTTC.